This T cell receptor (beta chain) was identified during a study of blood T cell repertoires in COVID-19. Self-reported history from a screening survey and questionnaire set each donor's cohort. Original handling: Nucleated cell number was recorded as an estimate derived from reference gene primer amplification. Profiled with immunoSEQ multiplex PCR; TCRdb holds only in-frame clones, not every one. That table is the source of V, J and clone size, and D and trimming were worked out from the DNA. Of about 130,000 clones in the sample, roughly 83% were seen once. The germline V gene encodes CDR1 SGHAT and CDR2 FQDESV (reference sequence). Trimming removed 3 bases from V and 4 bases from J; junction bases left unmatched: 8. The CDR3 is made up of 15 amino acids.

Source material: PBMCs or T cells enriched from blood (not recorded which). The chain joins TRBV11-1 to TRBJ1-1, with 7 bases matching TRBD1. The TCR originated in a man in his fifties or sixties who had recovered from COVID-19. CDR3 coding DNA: TGTGCCAGCAGCTTGGAGGACAGGCTAGGCACTGAAGCTTTCTTT. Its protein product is CASSLEDRLGTEAFF.